A selection of T cell receptor beta chains follows, all from one sample in a study of response to subunit inactivated influenza vaccine. TCRdb passed the RT-PCR reads through MiXCR, listing each CDR3 protein once. This table has about 170,000 distinct CDR3 sequences, approximately 12% appearing once. These data also featured in a second study, about T cells expressing NK-cell markers.

The sample consisted of CD8+ T cells sorted from PBMCs, taken about 13 days after vaccination. The receptor source for this set is a man in his forties or fifties who received an inactivated influenza vaccine. Each CDR3 is given with its conserved first and last residue. A D gene is named only where the DNA matches it firmly. The listing skips clone size in some rows; elsewhere it reads once, few, many or a size class.

V gene,J gene,clone size,D gene,CDR3 DNA,CDR3 protein
TRBV7-9,TRBJ2-3,.,TRBD2,TGTGCCAGCAGCCGCCCGCGTACGCGGGGGGCCCCCGATACGCAGTATTTT,CASSRPRTRGAPDTQYF
TRBV20-1,TRBJ1-1,few,.,TGCAGTGCTGACCGGACAAACACTGAAGCTTTCTTT,CSADRTNTEAFF
TRBV6-1,TRBJ2-1,few,TRBD2,TGTGCCAGCATAGGACTAGCCTACAATGAGCAGTTCTTC,CASIGLAYNEQFF
TRBV29-1,TRBJ2-5,few,TRBD1,TGCAGCGTTGAAGATCTGACAGGGGTGGAGACCCAGTACTTC,CSVEDLTGVETQYF
TRBV5-6,TRBJ2-7,many,.,TGTGCCAGCAGCTCGACTAGCTACGAGCAGTACTTC,CASSSTSYEQYF
TRBV2,TRBJ2-5,.,TRBD2,TGTGCCAGCAGCCCGGGACTAGCGCTACAAGAGACCCAGTACTTC,CASSPGLALQETQYF
TRBV7-8,TRBJ1-5,few,.,TGTGCCAGCAGCGCCTCCGGGACACCCTATCAGCCCCAGCATTTT,CASSASGTPYQPQHF
TRBV24-1,TRBJ2-2,.,TRBD1,TGTGCCACCAGTGTCAGGGGGCAGACCGGGGAGCTGTTTTTT,CATSVRGQTGELFF
TRBV9,TRBJ1-6,many,.,TGTGCCAGCAGCGACGAGTACACTGAGGGGTCGGGGTCACCCCTCCACTTT,CASSDEYTEGSGSPLHF
TRBV11-2,TRBJ1-3,.,TRBD1,TGTGCCAGCAGCTACCGGGACAGGGGCTTTACCTCTGGAAACACCATATATTTT,CASSYRDRGFTSGNTIYF
TRBV2,TRBJ2-3,.,.,TGTGCCAGCAGTGAACACACAAAAAGCACAGATACGCAGTATTTT,CASSEHTKSTDTQYF
TRBV20-1,TRBJ2-1,many,TRBD1,TGCAGTGCTAGAGATGGAGGGACAGGGAACAATGAGCAGTTCTTC,CSARDGGTGNNEQFF
TRBV20-1,TRBJ2-1,few,TRBD2,TGCAGTGCAAGCCGTAGCGGGGGTTACAATGAGCAGTTCTTC,CSASRSGGYNEQFF
TRBV9,TRBJ1-3,.,TRBD1,TGTGCCAGCAGCGCCGCAGGGGGCTCTGGAAACACCATATATTTT,CASSAAGGSGNTIYF
TRBV7-8,TRBJ1-1,.,TRBD1,TGTGCCAGCAGCAGCAGGGGGCACGCTGAAGCTTTCTTT,CASSSRGHAEAFF
TRBV5-8,TRBJ1-4,many,TRBD1,TGTGCCAGCAGCTACGGGACAGGCCTAGAAAAACTGTTTTTT,CASSYGTGLEKLFF
TRBV2,TRBJ1-1,few,.,TGTGCCAGCACCGGTGTACAGGGCCCGGGTTCCGCTGAAGCTTTCTTT,CASTGVQGPGSAEAFF
TRBV13,TRBJ2-7,.,TRBD1,TGTGCCAGCAGCGAGGGGACAGGGGGCTCGGGGTACGAGCAGTACTTC,CASSEGTGGSGYEQYF
TRBV24-1,TRBJ2-1,few,TRBD2,TGTGCCACCAGTGTCGGGACTAGCGGTTACAATGAGCAGTTCTTC,CATSVGTSGYNEQFF
TRBV11-2,TRBJ2-1,few,.,TGTGCCAGCAGCCCTAGGGTGGGGTTTACTAAGGCGCCCTACAATGAGCAGTTCTTC,CASSPRVGFTKAPYNEQFF
TRBV6-5,TRBJ2-7,many,.,TGTGCCAGCAGTTACTCCGGGACCTACGAGCAGTACTTC,CASSYSGTYEQYF
TRBV7-9,TRBJ1-5,.,.,TGTGCCAGCAGCTTGGGCCGCATCTGGCCCCAGCATTTT,CASSLGRIWPQHF
TRBV15,TRBJ2-2,.,.,TGTGCCACCAGCAGAGAGGGTGTGCTCACCGGGGAGCTGTTTTTT,CATSREGVLTGELFF
TRBV12-3/TRBV12-4,TRBJ1-3,.,TRBD1,TGTGCCAGCAGAACCACAGGGGGCTCTGGAAACACCATATATTTT,CASRTTGGSGNTIYF
TRBV28,TRBJ1-4,few,.,TGTGCCAGCAGTTTTGTGGCACTCGAGGGGCGTGAAAAACTGTTTTTT,CASSFVALEGREKLFF
TRBV12-3/TRBV12-4,TRBJ2-7,many,.,TGTGCCAGCAGTCCGCGACTAGTCTACGAGCAGTACTTC,CASSPRLVYEQYF
TRBV7-8,TRBJ2-1,few,TRBD2,TGTGCCAGCAGCTTAGGGACTAGCGGGCAACTCAACTACAATGAGCAGTTCTTC,CASSLGTSGQLNYNEQFF
TRBV7-9,TRBJ2-5,few,.,TGTGCCAGCAGCTTAGTTGTCAGCCAAGAGACCCAGTACTTC,CASSLVVSQETQYF
TRBV7-6,TRBJ2-7,.,TRBD2,TGTGCCAGCAGCTTAGGGCGGGGGGACGTATCGCCTTCCTACGAGCAGTACTTC,CASSLGRGDVSPSYEQYF
TRBV9,TRBJ2-3,few,.,TGTGCCAGCAGCGTAGACCCCGGGAGCACAGATACGCAGTATTTT,CASSVDPGSTDTQYF
TRBV5-1,TRBJ2-7,many,.,TGCGCCAGCACCGGGGTGGGGTACGAGCAGTACTTC,CASTGVGYEQYF
TRBV6-2/TRBV6-3,TRBJ1-5,.,TRBD1,TGTGCCAGCAGTTACCCCTCAACAGGGGGCCTTCAGCCCCAGCATTTT,CASSYPSTGGLQPQHF
TRBV15,TRBJ1-2,many,.,TGTGCCACCAGCAGACCTAACACAGGTGAAACCTTC,CATSRPNTGETF
TRBV27,TRBJ2-5,few,TRBD1,TGTGCCAGCAGTTTAACTGGACAGGGCGGAGAGACCCAGTACTTC,CASSLTGQGGETQYF
TRBV7-9,TRBJ2-3,many,.,TGTGCCAGCAGCTTCTACAGCACTACAGATACGCAGTATTTT,CASSFYSTTDTQYF